The clone carrying this T cell receptor beta chain was detected many times. These data belong to a study of neurological immune-mediated disorders. TCRdb passed the 5' RACE reads through MiXCR, listing each CDR3 protein once. Seen here are 50,000 or so distinct CDR3 sequences, about 3.3% observed once, and the top ten hold approximately 7.1%. The CDR3 totals 17 residues. V lost 2 bases, J lost 4 bases, and 10 bases stayed unmatched. Germline values: CDR1 MNHEY, CDR2 SVGAGI. Input material: PBMCs. The chain is built from TRBV6-5 and TRBJ2-3; 9 positions agree with TRBD2. The TCR originated in a woman in her sixties or seventies with multiple sclerosis. As DNA, the CDR3 is TGTGCCAGCAGTTACGGGCCTAGCGGGGTAGTAGCAGATACGCAGTATTTT. Its protein is CASSYGPSGVVADTQYF.